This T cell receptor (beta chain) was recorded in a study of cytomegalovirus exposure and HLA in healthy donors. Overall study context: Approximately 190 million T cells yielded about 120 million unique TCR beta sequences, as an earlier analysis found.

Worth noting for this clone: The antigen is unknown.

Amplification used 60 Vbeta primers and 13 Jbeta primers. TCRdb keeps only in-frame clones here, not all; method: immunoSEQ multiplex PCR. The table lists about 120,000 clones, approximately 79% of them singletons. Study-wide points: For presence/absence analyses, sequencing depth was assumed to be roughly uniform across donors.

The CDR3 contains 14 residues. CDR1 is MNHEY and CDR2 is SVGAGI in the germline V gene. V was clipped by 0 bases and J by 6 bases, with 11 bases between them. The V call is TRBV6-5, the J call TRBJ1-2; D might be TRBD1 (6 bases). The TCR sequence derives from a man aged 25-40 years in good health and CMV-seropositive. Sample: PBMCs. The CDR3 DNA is TGTGCCAGCAGTTACTCCTCAGGGGCCAATGGCTACACCTTC. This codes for CASSYSSGANGYTF.